The 10 T cell receptor beta chains in this list originate from one sample, sequenced in a study of regulatory T cells in long-lasting Graves disease. Indicated time point: persistent/refractory GD, antithyroid drugs over 5 years with positive TRAb. Extracted RNA from PBMCs served as the source of the TCR library. TCR beta libraries were built with iRepertoire HTBI primers and Arm-PCR of CDR3 regions. TCRdb fed the multiplex PCR reads into MiXCR, producing one record per CDR3 protein. Found here are 400,000 to 500,000 distinct CDR3 sequences, 21% of them singletons; the top ten hold more than 13%. The sequences come from peripheral blood mononuclear cells (PBMCs), collected when the disease was refractory, from a patient treated with antithyroid drugs. Every receptor here comes from a female donor with Graves disease.

This clonotype was observed many times. V is TRBV11-3 and J is TRBJ2-6; D is unresolved. The germline V gene has CDR1 SGHNT and CDR2 YENEEA. This CDR3 comprises 15 residues. Trimming left V 5 bases short and J 0 bases short, with 8 bases between. For the CDR3, the DNA is TGTGCCAGCAGCCTTGGGCACTCTGGGGCCAACGTCCTGACTTTC. This encodes CASSLGHSGANVLTF.

At least ten counts were recorded for this clonotype. The rearrangement links TRBV9 to TRBJ1-2; D possibly corresponds to TRBD1 (6 bases). CDR1 and CDR2 from the germline V gene are SGDLS and YYNGEE. The CDR3 is 12 amino acids. Trimming cost V 4 bases and J 4 bases, with 8 bases left between them. This CDR3 reads CASSRDTYGYTF. For the CDR3, the DNA is TGTGCCAGCAGCCGGGACACCTATGGCTACACCTTC.

This clonotype was recorded at least ten times. The chain joins TRBV2 to TRBJ2-7, with D perhaps TRBD1 (6 bases). The CDR3 runs to 14 residues. Trimming shortened V by 7 bases and J by 0 bases, and 13 bases separated the two germline ends. CDR1 and CDR2 from the germline V gene are SNHLY and FYNNEI. The CDR3 DNA sequence: TGTGCCAGCACCGTGGGACAATTCTCCTACGAGCAGTACTTC. Amino acids: CASTVGQFSYEQYF.

V usage is TRBV2 and J usage is TRBJ2-1, with unresolved D. Trimming stripped 6 bases from V and 9 bases from J, with 15 bases between. Per the germline V gene, CDR1 is SNHLY and CDR2 is FYNNEI. The CDR3 consists of 13 residues. For the CDR3, the DNA is TGTGCCAGCAGCAGTTTGACTTTGGGTGAGCAGTTCTTC. Encoded protein: CASSSLTLGEQFF. The whole variable domain, remainder taken from reference TRBV2 and TRBJ2-1, is EPEVTQTPSHQVTQMGQEVILRCVPISNHLYFYWYRQILGQKVEFLVSFYNNEISEKSEIFDDQFSVERPDGSNFTLKIRSTKLEDSAMYFCASSSLTLGEQFFGPGTRLTVL.

This chain connects TRBV7-2 to TRBJ2-5, with 7 positions matching TRBD1. Germline CDR1 is SGHTA and CDR2 is FQGNSA. Trimming removed 4 bases from V and 0 bases from J; junction bases left unmatched: 5. The CDR3 spans 15 residues. Here the CDR3 reads CASSYGTAYQETQYF. The CDR3 nucleotides read TGTGCCAGCAGCTATGGGACAGCCTACCAAGAGACCCAGTACTTC.

The chain links TRBV15 to TRBJ2-1; D is unclear. The CDR3 runs to 14 residues. In germline, CDR1 is LNHNV, CDR2 YYDKDF (reference sequence). Trimming took off 3 bases at V and 12 bases at J, with 18 bases between the two ends. This CDR3 reads CATSSASRYSGQFF. DNA of the CDR3: TGTGCCACCAGCAGCGCTTCCAGGTATAGTGGGCAGTTCTTC.

The chain is built from TRBV12-3 or TRBV12-4 and TRBJ2-7; unclear D gene. V was cut by 3 bases and J by 7 bases, with 10 bases left in between. This CDR3 contains 12 residues. CDR3 in DNA: TGTGCCAGCAGTTTTTGGAATCGGGAGCAGTACTTC. Encoded protein: CASSFWNREQYF.

This clonotype appeared a few times. This rearrangement joins TRBV4-1 to TRBJ2-7; D possibly corresponds to TRBD2 (5 bases). Germline V CDR1 and CDR2: MGHRA, YSYEKL. Trimming removed 1 base at V and 3 bases at J, with 7 bases between. This CDR3 is 13 amino acids long. The CDR3 DNA follows: TGCGCCAGCAGCCAAGGAGGGAACTACGAGCAGTACTTC. This sequence encodes CASSQGGNYEQYF.

In this sample, this clonotype turned up many times. The V gene is TRBV15, the J gene TRBJ2-7, with TRBD2 identical over 9 bases. The germline V gene has CDR1 LNHNV and CDR2 YYDKDF (reference sequence). J was trimmed by 3 bases and V by 3 bases; bases with no gene match: 9. The CDR3 is 16 residues long. The CDR3, as DNA: TGTGCCACCAGCAGCGAAGCTAGCGGGACCTTCTACGAGCAGTACTTC. Its translation is CATSSEASGTFYEQYF. Looking up the rest from reference TRBV15 and TRBJ2-7 gives the full variable domain: DAMVIQNPRYQVTQFGKPVTLSCSQTLNHNVMYWYQQKSSQAPKLLFHYYDKDFNNEADTPDNFQSRRPNTSFCFLDIRSPGLGDTAMYLCATSSEASGTFYEQYFGPGTRLTVT.

The J gene is TRBJ2-7, the V gene TRBV20-1, with TRBD1 as a possible D gene (6 bases). The length of the CDR3 is 14 residues. Per the germline V gene, CDR1 is DFQATT and CDR2 is SNEGSKA (reference sequence). V lost 0 bases, J lost 1 base, and 10 bases lay in between. The DNA of the CDR3 is TGCAGTGCTAGAGATACCAGGGGATCCTACGAGCAGTACTTC. Encoded protein: CSARDTRGSYEQYF.